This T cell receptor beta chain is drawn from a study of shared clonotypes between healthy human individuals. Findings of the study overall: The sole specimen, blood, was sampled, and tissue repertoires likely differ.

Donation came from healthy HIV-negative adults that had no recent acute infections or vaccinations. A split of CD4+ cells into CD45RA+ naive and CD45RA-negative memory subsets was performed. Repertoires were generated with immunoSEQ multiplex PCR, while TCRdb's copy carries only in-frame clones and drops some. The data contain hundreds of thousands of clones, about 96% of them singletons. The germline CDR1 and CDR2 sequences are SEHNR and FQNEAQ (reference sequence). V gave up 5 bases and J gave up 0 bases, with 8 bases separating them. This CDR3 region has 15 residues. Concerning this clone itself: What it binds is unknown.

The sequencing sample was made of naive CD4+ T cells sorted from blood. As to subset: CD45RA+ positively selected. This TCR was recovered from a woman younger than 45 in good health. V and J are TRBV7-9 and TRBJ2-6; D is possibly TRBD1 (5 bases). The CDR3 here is CASSPQASGANVLTF. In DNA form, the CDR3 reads TGTGCCAGCAGCCCACAGGCCTCTGGGGCCAACGTCCTGACTTTC.